This T cell receptor (beta chain) came from a study of cytomegalovirus exposure and HLA in healthy donors. Germline CDR1 and CDR2: SGHRS and YFSETQ. Trimming removed 0 bases from V and 7 bases from J; junction bases left unmatched: 8. The CDR3 has 16 amino acids. This PCR relied on a set of 60 Vbeta primers and 13 Jbeta primers. Only in-frame clones appear in the TCRdb table, and some are missing; sequencing was by immunoSEQ multiplex PCR. This table holds approximately 90,000 clones, roughly three quarters found once. The chain is built from TRBV5-1 and TRBJ2-7; TRBD1 matches 12 bases. Input material: PBMCs. The source is a woman aged 40 to 50 in good health and CMV-seronegative. This chain's CDR3 is CASSLAPGQGAREQYF. CDR3 DNA: TGCGCCAGCAGCTTGGCCCCGGGACAGGGGGCGCGGGAGCAGTACTTC.